Given below is one TCR gamma chain in context. What it binds is unknown. About 10 formalin-fixed paraffin-embedded scrolls, each 5 µm thick, supplied each case's genomic DNA. CDR3 size: 13 residues. Germline V gives CDR1 VTNTFY, CDR2 YDVSTARD (reference sequence). V shed 0 bases and J 10 bases; nucleotides not matched to a gene: 9. The data were taken from a study of intestinal T cells in coeliac disease. The overall study: Mean age was approximately 17 for coeliac patients versus less than 55 for controls. Study conclusions and caveats: With TRG, almost 95% of biopsies (about 95% of the 54) were classified correctly.

LymphoTrack primers amplified TRG sequences from roughly 190 ng of biopsy DNA. TCRdb re-called the multiplex PCR reads using CATT. In the table there are roughly 720 gamma-chain clones, roughly 50% of which are singletons. The sample comprised a duodenal biopsy. The V and J genes are TRGV3 and TRGJ1 or TRGJ2. This sequence was found in a human donor with celiac disease. This chain's CDR3 is CATWDRPIIKKLF. In nucleotides, the CDR3 is TGTGCCACCTGGGACAGGCCGATTATCAAGAAACTCTTT.